These T cell receptor beta chains were read from a single sample in a study of blood T cell repertoires in COVID-19. TCRdb keeps only in-frame clones here, not all; method: immunoSEQ multiplex PCR. The table has tens of thousands of clones, around four fifths seen once; the top ten hold around two fifths. Sequencing was performed on peripheral blood. The receptor source for this set is a human donor in a cohort sampled during active COVID-19. CDR3s leave out the opening cysteine and the closing phenylalanine or tryptophan. A D gene is named only where the DNA matches it firmly.

CDR3 protein,V gene,D gene
ASSYSAQGAYGYT,TRBV6-6,TRBD1
SATTGAVQY,TRBV20-1,TRBD1
ASSTQLAGGGNEQF,TRBV19,TRBD2
ASSTYEQY,TRBV6-5,NA
ASGKQGHNEQF,TRBV18,NA
ASSPTGNSGNTIY,TRBV11-1,TRBD1
ASSLRDIALLDTQY,TRBV18,NA
ATSDHLGGAKNIQY,TRBV24-1,TRBD2
ASSFRTEDRDTDTQY,TRBV5-6,NA
ASSIGPGRDYGYT,TRBV19,NA
ASSLAGTGGGYGYT,TRBV7-9,TRBD1
ASIHPQTGASSYEQY,TRBV9,TRBD1
ASSLKETQY,TRBV3-1/TRBV3-2,NA
ATSESSGQGISGANVLT,TRBV24-1,TRBD1
ASSSGTETRETQY,TRBV5-6,TRBD1
ASSHRTGIGEQF,TRBV14,TRBD1
ARSLPTRLNTGELF,TRBV5-3,NA
ASSVAGTSGSEQY,TRBV9,TRBD2
ASSLTGLAGGGTDTQY,TRBV7-3,TRBD2
ASSERGYGGGYT,TRBV2,NA
ASSLDEALGNTIY,TRBV5-1,NA
SVRMLGGGTEAF,TRBV29-1,NA
ASSLLRGLETQY,TRBV28,NA
ASSSRGYEQY,TRBV2,NA
ATAQADSNQPQH,TRBV6-6,NA
ASSPPLNEQF,TRBV18,NA
ASSLAAAPTHEQF,TRBV7-6,NA
ASSPNQGGTGYYEQY,TRBV18,TRBD1
ASSFIGQGNSPLH,TRBV11-1,NA
ASSLGRGSTDTQY,TRBV5-4,NA
ASSNQGAGANNEQF,TRBV5-1,TRBD2
ASSTRTGNTEAF,TRBV13,NA
ASSPSARPAEAF,TRBV3-1/TRBV3-2,NA
ASSPPLAGGDETQY,TRBV18,TRBD2
ASSSGTSRVAQY,TRBV6-6,TRBD2
ASSLGQESDNEQF,TRBV5-1,NA
ASSLAPGGGYGYT,TRBV5-8,TRBD1
ASSLRQGPDNEQF,TRBV5-6,TRBD1
ASSQVLYPVTKSTKGEVTEAF,TRBV14,NA
ASSISSGGAVYNEQF,TRBV13,TRBD2
ASKSTLNTEAF,TRBV6-5,NA
ASSEAAAGNTIY,TRBV19,NA
ASSLKGQGIGELF,TRBV7-2,TRBD1